The rows below give T cell receptor beta chains drawn from one sample of a study of blood T cell repertoires in COVID-19. Generated by immunoSEQ multiplex PCR, the TCRdb table keeps only in-frame clones and is missing some. This sample has under 200,000 clones, with about 84% found just once. The sequenced sample was PBMCs or T cells enriched from blood (not recorded which). The receptors come from a woman in her thirties or forties with acute COVID-19. Both conserved end residues are part of each CDR3. A D gene is named only where the DNA matches it firmly. Clone size is stated in some rows and not others, as once, few, many or a class when expanded.

>-|TRBV6-6|-|TRBJ2-3
CASSYVARATQYF
TGTGCCAGCAGTTACGTAGCGAGGGCTACGCAGTATTTT
>once|TRBV7-9|TRBD2|TRBJ2-1
CASSLGQGGSGGRLDEQFF
TGTGCCAGCAGCTTGGGCCAGGGTGGTAGCGGGGGTCGACTGGATGAGCAGTTCTTC
>-|TRBV19|-|TRBJ1-5
CASSPRWQGNQPQHF
TGTGCCAGTAGTCCCAGGTGGCAGGGTAATCAGCCCCAGCATTTT
>-|TRBV6-1|TRBD2|TRBJ2-1
CASSEPGSGRAHEQFF
TGTGCCAGCAGTGAACCTGGTAGCGGGAGGGCCCATGAGCAGTTCTTC
>-|TRBV3-1/TRBV3-2|TRBD2|TRBJ2-7
CASSRQAGVVGEQYF
TGTGCCAGCAGCCGGCAAGCGGGAGTGGTTGGCGAGCAGTACTTC
>-|TRBV30|TRBD2|TRBJ2-2
CGLAGEGELFF
TGTGGCCTAGCGGGAGAAGGGGAGCTGTTTTTT
>-|TRBV7-2|-|TRBJ2-3
CASSLAQGDTQYF
TGTGCCAGCAGCTTAGCCCAGGGGGATACGCAGTATTTT
>-|TRBV11-2|TRBD2|TRBJ2-1
CASSLEGGRASSYNEQFF
TGTGCCAGCAGCTTAGAGGGTGGGAGGGCCAGCTCCTACAATGAGCAGTTCTTC
>-|TRBV7-9|-|TRBJ2-1
CASSLESGANEQFF
TGTGCCAGCAGCTTAGAATCGGGTGCCAATGAGCAGTTCTTC
>-|TRBV7-8|TRBD1|TRBJ1-1
CASSLSQGVGRAFF
TGTGCCAGCAGCTTAAGTCAGGGGGTGGGTAGAGCTTTCTTT
>-|TRBV7-2|-|TRBJ2-1
CASSSVYNEQFF
TGTGCCAGCAGCTCTGTATACAATGAGCAGTTCTTC
>many|TRBV4-1|TRBD2|TRBJ2-1
CASSQEPGTSGRARDEQFF
TGCGCCAGCAGCCAAGAACCCGGGACTAGCGGGAGGGCCAGGGATGAGCAGTTCTTC
>-|TRBV5-6|TRBD1|TRBJ1-5
CASSYRGDGNQPQHF
TGTGCCAGCAGCTACAGGGGGGATGGGAATCAGCCCCAGCATTTT
>-|TRBV9|-|TRBJ1-1
CASSVSGDTEAFF
TGTGCCAGCAGCGTTTCAGGGGACACTGAAGCTTTCTTT
>-|TRBV6-1|TRBD1|TRBJ1-3
CASSDPGVGQGYFSGNTIYF
TGTGCCAGCAGTGATCCAGGGGTCGGACAGGGCTATTTCTCTGGAAACACCATATATTTT
>-|TRBV18|TRBD1|TRBJ1-1
CASSPSGGAATEAFF
TGTGCCAGCTCACCATCAGGGGGCGCTGCCACTGAAGCTTTCTTT
>-|TRBV30|-|TRBJ1-1
CAWSADRDEAFF
TGTGCCTGGAGTGCCGACAGAGACGAAGCTTTCTTT
>-|TRBV6-5|TRBD2|TRBJ2-7
CASSKTGLANYEQYF
TGTGCCAGCAGCAAGACGGGACTAGCGAACTACGAGCAGTACTTC
>-|TRBV25-1|TRBD1|TRBJ2-5
CASSQSGGSETQYF
TGTGCCAGCAGTCAATCAGGGGGCTCAGAGACCCAGTACTTC
>once|TRBV28|-|TRBJ2-7
CASSRVYTEQYF
TGTGCCAGCAGTCGGGTATACACCGAGCAGTACTTC
>-|TRBV7-8|-|TRBJ1-2
CASSLRRGDAYGYTF
TGTGCCAGCAGCTTACGCCGGGGAGATGCTTATGGCTACACCTTC
>-|TRBV28|TRBD1|TRBJ1-1
CASSFQGAGGVEAFF
TGTGCCAGCAGTTTTCAGGGTGCAGGGGGCGTCGAAGCTTTCTTT
>-|TRBV6-5|-|TRBJ1-5
CASRAGAGNQPQHF
TGTGCCAGCCGCGCGGGGGCAGGGAATCAGCCCCAGCATTTT
>-|TRBV5-1|-|TRBJ2-5
CASSSQGSETQYF
TGCGCCAGCAGCTCTCAGGGGAGCGAGACCCAGTACTTC
>-|TRBV6-4|-|TRBJ2-5
CGQLVPPAGWQETQYF
TGTGGTCAGCTCGTCCCCCCGGCGGGGTGGCAGGAGACCCAGTACTTC
>few|TRBV5-1|TRBD1|TRBJ1-1
CASSSGQPNTEAFF
TGCGCCAGCAGCTCGGGACAGCCAAACACTGAAGCTTTCTTT
>many|TRBV2|-|TRBJ1-5
CASSPLNQGSDQPQHF
TGTGCCAGCAGTCCCTTAAACCAGGGAAGCGATCAGCCCCAGCATTTT
>-|TRBV19|TRBD1|TRBJ1-5
CASSTHRDREIGNQPQHF
TGTGCCAGTAGTACCCACCGGGACAGGGAGATAGGCAATCAGCCCCAGCATTTT
>-|TRBV4-1|TRBD2|TRBJ2-5
CASSQAPLAGQETQYF
TGCGCCAGCAGCCAAGCCCCGCTAGCGGGCCAAGAGACCCAGTACTTC
>-|TRBV4-1|-|TRBJ2-7
CASSPFRVPDTSYEQYF
TGCGCCAGCAGCCCATTCAGGGTTCCGGACACTTCCTACGAGCAGTACTTC
>many|TRBV5-8|-|TRBJ1-3
CASSLGDISSGNTIYF
TGTGCCAGCAGCTTGGGCGATATTTCGTCAGGAAACACCATATATTTT
>-|TRBV25-1|TRBD1|TRBJ1-1
CASSTTGKNTEAFF
TGTGCCAGCAGTACGACAGGGAAGAACACTGAAGCTTTCTTT
>-|TRBV19|-|TRBJ1-2
CASRMDSLNYGYTF
TGTGCCAGTAGGATGGACAGTTTAAACTATGGCTACACCTTC
>-|TRBV30|TRBD2|TRBJ2-3
CAWTSGRSDTQYF
TGTGCCTGGACTAGCGGGAGATCAGATACGCAGTATTTT
>-|TRBV7-9|TRBD2|TRBJ2-5
CASSLYASGGARETQYF
TGTGCCAGCAGCTTATATGCTAGCGGGGGGGCTCGGGAGACCCAGTACTTC
>-|TRBV10-3|TRBD1|TRBJ1-5
CAISGGTGKDQPQHF
TGTGCCATCAGTGGGGGGACAGGGAAGGATCAGCCCCAGCATTTT
>-|TRBV18|TRBD2|TRBJ2-1
CASSPPGRGGRNEQFF
TGTGCCAGCTCACCACCCGGACGGGGGGGGCGAAATGAGCAGTTCTTC
>-|TRBV5-4|-|TRBJ1-2
CASSPAGEINYGYTF
TGTGCCAGCAGCCCCGCAGGGGAAATTAACTATGGCTACACCTTC
>few|TRBV7-9|-|TRBJ1-6
CASSPGQSGDSPLHF
TGTGCCAGCAGCCCAGGACAGTCCGGGGATTCACCCCTCCACTTT
>-|TRBV5-1|-|TRBJ2-3
CASSLATDTQYF
TGCGCCAGCAGCTTGGCTACAGATACGCAGTATTTT
>-|TRBV27|-|TRBJ1-3
CASSLNRGNTIYF
TGTGCCAGCAGTTTGAACAGGGGAAACACCATATATTTT
>-|TRBV7-8|TRBD2|TRBJ2-1
CASSLYSGGSSNNEQFF
TGTGCCAGCAGCTTATATAGCGGCGGGAGCTCGAACAATGAGCAGTTCTTC
>-|TRBV6-5|TRBD1|TRBJ1-2
CASSWTGEDNYGYTF
TGTGCCAGCAGTTGGACAGGGGAGGATAACTATGGCTACACCTTC
>-|TRBV4-1|TRBD2|TRBJ2-5
CASSHPGLAGMFETQYF
TGCGCCAGCAGCCACCCGGGACTAGCGGGAATGTTTGAGACCCAGTACTTC
>-|TRBV11-2|TRBD2|TRBJ2-2
CASSPEWASGNGELFF
TGTGCCAGCAGCCCCGAATGGGCTAGCGGGAATGGGGAGCTGTTTTTT
>-|TRBV29-1|TRBD2|TRBJ2-1
CSVGRQRESSYNEQFF
TGCAGCGTTGGACGCCAGCGGGAAAGCTCCTACAATGAGCAGTTCTTC
>-|TRBV19|TRBD1|TRBJ2-7
CASSLTGEVDEQYF
TGTGCCAGTAGTCTGACAGGGGAAGTTGACGAGCAGTACTTC
>-|TRBV29-1|TRBD1|TRBJ1-2
CSVSGTGGTYGYTF
TGCAGCGTTTCCGGGACAGGGGGTACCTATGGCTACACCTTC
>few|TRBV5-5|TRBD1|TRBJ1-5
CASSPRDRRNQPQHF
TGTGCCAGCAGCCCCAGGGACAGGCGCAATCAGCCCCAGCATTTT
>-|TRBV7-8|-|TRBJ2-5
CASSLIGGEETQYF
TGTGCCAGCAGCTTAATTGGTGGAGAAGAGACCCAGTACTTC
>-|TRBV7-9|-|TRBJ1-2
CASSLMGEDGYTF
TGTGCCAGCAGCTTAATGGGTGAGGATGGCTACACCTTC
>-|TRBV6-4|TRBD2|TRBJ2-1
CASSEAGGSSYNEQFF
TGTGCCAGCAGTGAAGCGGGAGGGTCCTCCTACAATGAGCAGTTCTTC
>-|TRBV6-6|-|TRBJ2-7
CASSYASDTYEQYF
TGTGCCAGCAGTTACGCTTCCGACACCTACGAGCAGTACTTC
>-|TRBV5-1|-|TRBJ1-3
CASSLAGVEGNTIYF
TGCGCCAGCAGCTTGGCCGGGGTAGAAGGAAACACCATATATTTT
>-|TRBV13|-|TRBJ2-1
CASSPFAGSEQFF
TGTGCCAGCAGCCCCTTCGCGGGATCTGAGCAGTTCTTC